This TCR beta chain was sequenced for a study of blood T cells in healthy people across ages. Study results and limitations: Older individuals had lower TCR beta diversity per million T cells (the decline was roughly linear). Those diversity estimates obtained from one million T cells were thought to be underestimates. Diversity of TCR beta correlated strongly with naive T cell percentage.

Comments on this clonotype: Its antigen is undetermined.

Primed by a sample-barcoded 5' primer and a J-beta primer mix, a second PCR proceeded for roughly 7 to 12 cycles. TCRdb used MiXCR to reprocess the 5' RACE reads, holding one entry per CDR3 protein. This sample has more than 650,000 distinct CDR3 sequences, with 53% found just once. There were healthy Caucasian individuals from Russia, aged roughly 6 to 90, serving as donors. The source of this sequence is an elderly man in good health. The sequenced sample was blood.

Here the CDR3 DNA reads TGTGCCAGCAGTGGGTCGGAGTCCGAGCAGTACTTC. Its translation is CASSGSESEQYF. The chain employs TRBV7-9 and TRBJ2-7, with D unresolved. This CDR3 has 12 residues. CDR1 SEHNR and CDR2 FQNEAQ come from the germline V gene (reference sequence). Trimming took 6 bases from V and 6 from J, leaving 12 bases between them.